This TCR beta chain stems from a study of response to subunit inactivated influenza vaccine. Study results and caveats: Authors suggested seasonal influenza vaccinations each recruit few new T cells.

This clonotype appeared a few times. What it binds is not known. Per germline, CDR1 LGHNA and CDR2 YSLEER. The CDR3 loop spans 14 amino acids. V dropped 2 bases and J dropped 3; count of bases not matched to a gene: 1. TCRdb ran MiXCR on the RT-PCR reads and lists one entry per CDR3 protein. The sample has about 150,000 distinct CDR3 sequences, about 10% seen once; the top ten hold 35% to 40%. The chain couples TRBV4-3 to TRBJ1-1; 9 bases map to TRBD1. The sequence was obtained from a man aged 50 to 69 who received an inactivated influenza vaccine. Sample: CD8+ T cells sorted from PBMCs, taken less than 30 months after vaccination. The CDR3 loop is CASSQTGGYTEAFF. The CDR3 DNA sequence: TGCGCCAGCAGCCAAACAGGGGGCTACACTGAAGCTTTCTTT.